This T cell receptor beta chain originates from a study of PD-1 blockade in classical Hodgkin lymphoma. CDR1 is MNHNY, CDR2 SVGAGI, per germline (reference sequence). The V gene lost 6 bases and the J gene lost 8 bases, with 14 bases spanning the gap. The CDR3 is made up of 13 amino acids. Each patient relapsed following autologous stem cell transplantation, and prior brentuximab vedotin exposure differed. Sequencing used immunoSEQ multiplex PCR; TCRdb keeps in-frame clones, though not all of them. Among 98,000 or so clones listed, nearly 90% were seen once. This sample comprised peripheral blood mononuclear cells (PBMCs), obtained before the second cycle of nivolumab. This rearrangement joins TRBV6-6 to TRBJ1-5; possibly TRBD1 for D (5 bases). This receptor was obtained from a human donor with classical Hodgkin lymphoma. The CDR3: CASSPREREPQHF. CDR3 sequence (DNA): TGTGCCAGCAGCCCCAGGGAGAGGGAGCCCCAGCATTTT.